This T cell receptor beta chain appears in the sequencing data of a study of human T cells and chemical hapten exposure. Across the study: Patch tests put 0.01% DPC on the upper back, and the results were checked at 6 days. Small pooled library volume differences mainly caused per-sample TCR yield variation.

Study results and limitations: Significantly more large CDR3 similarity clusters arose among expanded TCRs than among controls.

With 4 bases removed from V and 3 bases from J, the gap between germline ends came to 18 bases. CDR3 length: 15 residues. CDR1 SQVTM and CDR2 ANQGSEA come from the germline V gene. Attachment of unique molecular identifiers to individual cDNA molecules was performed in the library. TCRdb used MiXCR to reprocess the RACE reads, holding one entry per CDR3 protein. The data contain around 100,000 distinct CDR3 sequences, roughly 10% of them singletons. Sample time point: patch test 2, 6 weeks after DPC sensitization. Treatment reported: therapeutic diphenylcyclopropenone sensitization with weekly scalp DPC. About this clonotype: Its cognate antigen is unknown.

Source: whole blood, taken in connection with sensitization to the hapten diphenylcyclopropenone (DPC). The receptor's source is a middle-aged woman with alopecia areata. Some clones in this sample may be carry-over from other donors' samples. The chain links TRBV29-1 to TRBJ1-2; TRBD1 might be the D (5 bases). The CDR3, as DNA: TGCAGCGTTGGTGGCGGGACGGAGAGTTACTATGGCTACACCTTC. Translating it yields CSVGGGTESYYGYTF.